This T cell receptor (beta chain) emerged from a study of T cell responses to AZD1222 COVID-19 vaccine. Study-level points and caveats: Reportedly, nearly half of unique spike TCRs recognized epitopes outside B.1.351/B.1.1.7 mutations. Dominant at 160-218 and 743-854, vaccine-associated CD4 TCRs also spanned spike. Clonal diversity was possibly underestimated, and white British individuals and females predominated among donors.

Only one count was recorded for this clone. The target antigen is unknown. Per germline, CDR1 MDHEN and CDR2 SYDVKM. Trimming took 11 bases from V and 0 from J, leaving 20 bases between them. CDR3 size: 16 residues. Clones were read by immunoSEQ multiplex PCR, and TCRdb kept only the in-frame ones, dropping some. The sample comprises 150,000 to 200,000 clones, almost 95% of which are singletons, and 8.5% to 12% rests with the top ten. The origin of this receptor is an adult in good health. The chain recombines TRBV28 with TRBJ1-5; D gene unclear. The sequences come from peripheral blood, collected on day 0 of AZD1222 vaccination. The CDR3 loop reads CACTYEGLDSNQPQHF. CDR3 bases: TGTGCCTGCACTTACGAGGGATTGGATAGCAATCAGCCCCAGCATTTT.